Sequencing of this TCR beta chain was carried out in a study of blood T cell repertoires in COVID-19. Looking at the study overall: Material from acute and convalescent COVID-19 was sourced from the United States, Italy and Spain. The cDNA or gDNA used as material had been derived from T cells, B-cell-depleted T cells, or PBMCs.

CDR1 and CDR2 from the germline V gene are SEHNR and FQNEAQ (reference sequence). The CDR3 runs 13 residues. Unmatched junction bases numbered 2, after V lost 5 bases and J lost 2 bases. In the study's own analysis: The authors estimated nucleated cell counts from reference gene primer amplification. Produced via immunoSEQ multiplex PCR; TCRdb's table is partial and in-frame only. The V and J calls and clone size are taken from that table; D and trimming were inferred from the DNA. In the table there are 45,000 to 65,000 clones, about 85% of which are singletons. The V call is TRBV7-9, the J call TRBJ2-7, with TRBD1 identical over 8 bases. The sequence was obtained from an elderly woman with acute or convalescent COVID-19. The sample taken for sequencing was peripheral blood. The CDR3 loop reads CASSPRGPYEQYF. CDR3 in DNA: TGTGCCAGCAGCCCCAGGGGGCCCTACGAGCAGTACTTC.